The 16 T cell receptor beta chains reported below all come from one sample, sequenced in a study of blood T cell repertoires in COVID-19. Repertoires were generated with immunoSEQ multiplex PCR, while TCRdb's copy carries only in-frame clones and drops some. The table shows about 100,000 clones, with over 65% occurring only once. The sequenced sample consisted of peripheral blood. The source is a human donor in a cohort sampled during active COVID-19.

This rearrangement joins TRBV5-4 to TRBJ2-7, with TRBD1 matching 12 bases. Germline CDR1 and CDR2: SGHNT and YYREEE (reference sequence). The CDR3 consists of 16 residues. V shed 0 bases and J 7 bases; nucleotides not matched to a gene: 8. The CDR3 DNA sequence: TGTGCCAGCAGCTTGGCTGGGACAGGGGGCACGGGGGAGCAGTACTTC. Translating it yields CASSLAGTGGTGEQYF.

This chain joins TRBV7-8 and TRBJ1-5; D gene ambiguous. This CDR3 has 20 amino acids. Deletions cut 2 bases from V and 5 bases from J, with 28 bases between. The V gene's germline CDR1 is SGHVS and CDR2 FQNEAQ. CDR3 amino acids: CASSLYPVKGYLREDQPQHF. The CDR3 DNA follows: TGTGCCAGCAGCTTATACCCCGTAAAGGGTTACCTCCGGGAAGATCAGCCCCAGCATTTT.

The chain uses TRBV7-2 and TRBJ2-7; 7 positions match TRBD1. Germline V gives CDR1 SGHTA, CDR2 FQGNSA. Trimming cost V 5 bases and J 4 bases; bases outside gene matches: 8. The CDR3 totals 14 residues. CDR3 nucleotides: TGTGCCAGCAGCCTCCGGGACAGACTTTACGAGCAGTACTTC. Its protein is CASSLRDRLYEQYF.

The CDR3 sequence: CASSLRRGEPQHF. The CDR3 DNA follows: TGTGCCAGCAGCTTAAGGCGGGGGGAGCCCCAGCATTTT. This rearrangement joins TRBV7-3 to TRBJ1-5; the D gene is possibly TRBD1 (5 bases). Trimming removed 1 base at V and 8 bases at J, with 9 bases between. This CDR3 has 13 residues. Germline CDR1 is SGHTA and CDR2 is FQGTGA.

CDR3 nucleotide sequence: TGCGCCAGCAGCCAGGTAGGGGATCAATTCAATGAGCAGTTCTTC. As protein: CASSQVGDQFNEQFF. The chain recombines TRBV5-1 with TRBJ2-1; possibly TRBD1 for D (5 bases). Trimming took 4 bases from V and 6 from J, leaving 17 bases between them. This CDR3 contains 15 residues. The germline gives CDR1 SGHRS, CDR2 YFSETQ. Looking up the rest from reference TRBV5-1 and TRBJ2-1 gives the full variable domain: KAGVTQTPRYLIKTRGQQVTLSCSPISGHRSVSWYQQTPGQGLQFLFEYFSETQRNKGNFPGRFSGRQFSNSRSEMNVSTLELGDSALYLCASSQVGDQFNEQFFGPGTRLTVL.

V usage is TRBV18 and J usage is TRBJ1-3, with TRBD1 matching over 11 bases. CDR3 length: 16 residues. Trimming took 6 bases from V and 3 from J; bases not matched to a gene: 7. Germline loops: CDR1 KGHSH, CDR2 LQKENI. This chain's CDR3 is CASSPGQGAYGNTIYF. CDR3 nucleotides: TGTGCCAGCTCCCCCGGACAGGGGGCTTATGGAAACACCATATATTTT.

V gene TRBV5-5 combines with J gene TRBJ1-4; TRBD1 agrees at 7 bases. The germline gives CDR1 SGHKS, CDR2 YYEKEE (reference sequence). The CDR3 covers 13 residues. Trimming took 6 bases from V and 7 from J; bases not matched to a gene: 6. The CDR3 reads CASTRQGAEKLFF. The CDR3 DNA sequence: TGTGCCAGCACGAGACAGGGAGCTGAAAAACTGTTTTTT.

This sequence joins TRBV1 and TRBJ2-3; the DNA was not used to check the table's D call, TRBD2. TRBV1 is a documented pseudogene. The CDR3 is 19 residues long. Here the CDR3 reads CTSSQVWTSGGSSTDTQYF. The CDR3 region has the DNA TGCACCAGCAGCCAAGTATGGACTAGCGGGGGGTCTAGCACAGATACGCAGTATTTT.

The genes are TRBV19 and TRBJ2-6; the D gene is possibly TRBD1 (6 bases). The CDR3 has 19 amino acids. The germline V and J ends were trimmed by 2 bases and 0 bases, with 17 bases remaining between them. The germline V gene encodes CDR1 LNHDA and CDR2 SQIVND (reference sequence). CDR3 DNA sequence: TGTGCCAGTAGTATAAGGACAGCCTTCATGGGCTCTGGGGCCAACGTCCTGACTTTC. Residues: CASSIRTAFMGSGANVLTF.

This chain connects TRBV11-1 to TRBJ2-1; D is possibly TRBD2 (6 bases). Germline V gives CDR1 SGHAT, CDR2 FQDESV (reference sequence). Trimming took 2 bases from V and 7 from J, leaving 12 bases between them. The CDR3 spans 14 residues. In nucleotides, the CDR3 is TGTGCCAGCAGCTTAACCCGCGGAGGGAATGAGCAGTTCTTC. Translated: CASSLTRGGNEQFF.

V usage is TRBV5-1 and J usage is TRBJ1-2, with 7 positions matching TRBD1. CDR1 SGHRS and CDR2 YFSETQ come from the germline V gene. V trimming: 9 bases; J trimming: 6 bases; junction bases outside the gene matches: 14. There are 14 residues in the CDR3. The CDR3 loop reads CATGILAGGNGYTF. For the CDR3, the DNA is TGCGCCACCGGAATCCTGGCAGGGGGAAATGGCTACACCTTC.

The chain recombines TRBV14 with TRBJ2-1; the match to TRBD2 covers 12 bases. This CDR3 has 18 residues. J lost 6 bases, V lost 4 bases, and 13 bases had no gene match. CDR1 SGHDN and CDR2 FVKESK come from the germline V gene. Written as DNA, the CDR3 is TGTGCCAGCAGCCTCCCCGTCCTAGCGGGGGGGCGTCGCAATGAGCAGTTCTTC. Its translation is CASSLPVLAGGRRNEQFF.

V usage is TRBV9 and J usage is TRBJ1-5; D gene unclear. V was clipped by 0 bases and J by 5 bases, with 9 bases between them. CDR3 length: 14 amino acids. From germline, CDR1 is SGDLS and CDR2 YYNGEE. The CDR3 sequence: CASSVGGSHQPQHF. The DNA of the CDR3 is TGTGCCAGCAGCGTAGGAGGGAGTCATCAGCCCCAGCATTTT.

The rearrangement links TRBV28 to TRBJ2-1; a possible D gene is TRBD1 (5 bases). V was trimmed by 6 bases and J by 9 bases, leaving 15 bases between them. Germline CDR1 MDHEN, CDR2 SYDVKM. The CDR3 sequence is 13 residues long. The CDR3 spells CASRLTATGEQFF. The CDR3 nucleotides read TGTGCCAGCAGGCTGACAGCCACCGGTGAGCAGTTCTTC.

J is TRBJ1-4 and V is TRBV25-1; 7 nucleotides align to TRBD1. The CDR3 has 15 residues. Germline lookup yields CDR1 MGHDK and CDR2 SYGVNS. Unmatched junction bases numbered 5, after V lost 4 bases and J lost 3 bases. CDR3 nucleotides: TGTGCCAGCAGTGTACCCGGGACAGCTAATGAAAAACTGTTTTTT. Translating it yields CASSVPGTANEKLFF.

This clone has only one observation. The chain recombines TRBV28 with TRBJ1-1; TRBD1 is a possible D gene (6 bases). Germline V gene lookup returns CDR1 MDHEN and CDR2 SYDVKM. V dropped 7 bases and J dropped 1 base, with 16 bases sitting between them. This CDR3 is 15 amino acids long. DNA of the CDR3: TGTGCCAGCACCATGGGGGGGGCTTCGAACACTGAAGCTTTCTTT. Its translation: CASTMGGASNTEAFF. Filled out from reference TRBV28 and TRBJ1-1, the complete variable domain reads DVKVTQSSRYLVKRTGEKVFLECVQDMDHENMFWYRQDPGLGLRLIYFSYDVKMKEKGDIPEGYSVSREKKERFSLILESASTNQTSMYLCASTMGGASNTEAFFGQGTRLTVV.